This is a list of T cell receptor beta chains from one sample in a study of shared clonotypes between healthy human individuals. Sequencing used immunoSEQ multiplex PCR; TCRdb keeps in-frame clones, though not all of them. Of roughly 2.6 million clones listed, around 94% are singletons. The material sequenced was naive CD4+ T cells sorted from blood. Receptors originate from a man between 18 and 29 years old in good health. Each CDR3 is given with its conserved first and last residue. The D gene is left open where the match is weak. Not all rows give a size; the values are once, few, many and, for expanded clones, a class.

NA TRBJ2-1 NA TRBV6-1 TGTGCCAGCACCGGGGTAGCCCACAATGAGCAGTTCTTC CASTGVAHNEQFF
NA TRBJ1-2 TRBD1 TRBV9 TGTGCCAGCACCGGACAGGGGGTGAACTATGGCTACACCTTC CASTGQGVNYGYTF
NA TRBJ2-5 NA TRBV5-4 TGTGCCAGCAGGGCCGGGGCCTCGCAAGAGACCCAGTACTTC CASRAGASQETQYF
NA TRBJ2-7 NA TRBV30 TGTGCCCTAATGGGGGACTCCTACGAGCAGTACTTC CALMGDSYEQYF
NA TRBJ1-3 NA TRBV19 TGTGTCAGCCATGGGAGCGGGATCCCCTCTGGAAACACCATATATTTT CVSHGSGIPSGNTIYF
NA TRBJ2-7 NA TRBV7-2 TGTGCCAGCAGCTTCCCCCCGGCCTACGAGCAGTACTTC CASSFPPAYEQYF
NA TRBJ1-1 NA TRBV10-2 TGCGCCAGCAAGGAGAAGGGACGAAGGGACACTGAAGCTTTCTTT CASKEKGRRDTEAFF
NA TRBJ2-7 NA TRBV7-2 TGTGCCAGCAGCTTAGAACCGAATAAAGAGCAGTACTTC CASSLEPNKEQYF
NA TRBJ2-3 NA TRBV19 TGTGCCAGTGGGGACCGATACGATACGCAGTATTTT CASGDRYDTQYF
NA TRBJ1-6 TRBD1 TRBV5-1 TGCGCCAGCAGCGGGGGGACAGGGGATAATTCACCCCTCCACTTT CASSGGTGDNSPLHF
NA TRBJ2-5 NA TRBV4-3 TGCGCCAGCAGCCAAGAGCAGGGCGGTAAAGAGACCCAGTACTTC CASSQEQGGKETQYF
NA TRBJ1-1 NA TRBV19 TGTGCCAGTAGTCTTGGAGGGGGGGTCCCTGAAGCTTTCTTT CASSLGGGVPEAFF
once TRBJ2-2 TRBD2 TRBV5-4 TGTGCCAGCAGCCCACCGGAGTCCAGCGGGAAGCCGAACACCGGGGAGCTGTTTTTT CASSPPESSGKPNTGELFF
NA TRBJ2-5 NA TRBV7-2 TGTGCCAGCAGCGCCACCGGGGAGACCCAGTACTTC CASSATGETQYF
NA TRBJ2-1 TRBD1 TRBV18 TGTGCCAGCTCACCACTTGACAGGGTCACCTACAATGAGCAGTTCTTC CASSPLDRVTYNEQFF
few TRBJ1-1 NA TRBV2 TGTGCCAGCAGTCCACCTTCGGGGGTCGGGAACACTGAAGCTTTCTTT CASSPPSGVGNTEAFF
once TRBJ2-2 NA TRBV5-6 TGTGCCAGCAGCGTATCCACCGGGGAGCTGTTTTTT CASSVSTGELFF
NA TRBJ2-3 NA TRBV4-3 TGCGCCAGCAGCCAAGATTGGGGGCCTAGCGGTAACACAGATACGCAGTATTTT CASSQDWGPSGNTDTQYF